The 14 T cell receptor beta chains in this list originate from one sample, sequenced in a study of shared clonotypes between healthy human individuals. The data were produced by immunoSEQ multiplex PCR, yet TCRdb's version contains in-frame clones alone and is incomplete. The sample records around 1.4 million clones, approximately 98.5% being singletons. The source material was naive CD4+ T cells sorted from blood. This sample's subset: CD45RA+ positively selected. These receptors were collected from a man aged 25-45 years in good health.

V gene TRBV6-1 combines with J gene TRBJ1-2, with D tentatively TRBD1 (6 bases). CDR1 is MNHNS and CDR2 is SASEGT in the germline V gene. The CDR3 totals 15 residues. V was trimmed by 6 bases and J by 0 bases, leaving 14 bases between them. Here the CDR3 reads CASRTQGWTNYGYTF. CDR3 sequence (DNA): TGTGCCAGCAGAACACAGGGATGGACTAACTATGGCTACACCTTC.

This chain uses TRBV4-3 with TRBJ1-2; 7 positions match TRBD1. Germline V lookup: CDR1 LGHNA, CDR2 YSLEER. The V gene end was trimmed by 0 bases and the J gene end by 8 bases; junction bases not matched to a gene: 12. The CDR3 runs 16 residues. CDR3 amino acids: CASSQEATGSIGGYTF. The CDR3, as DNA: TGCGCCAGCAGCCAAGAGGCGACAGGGAGCATAGGGGGCTACACCTTC.

The V and J genes are TRBV18 and TRBJ2-1, with TRBD2 matching over 8 bases. The CDR3 extends over 12 amino acids. Losses at the gene ends were 6 bases for V and 12 bases for J; bases not matched to a gene: 7. Germline lookup yields CDR1 KGHSH and CDR2 LQKENI. The CDR3 sequence: CASSGLVLVQFF. Written as DNA, the CDR3 is TGTGCCAGCTCGGGACTAGTTTTGGTGCAGTTCTTC.

The chain carries TRBV5-1 and TRBJ2-2; D may match TRBD1 or TRBD2 (5 bases each). The CDR3 has 13 amino acids. Germline V lookup: CDR1 SGHRS, CDR2 YFSETQ. Trimming took off 0 bases at V and 9 bases at J, with 9 bases between the two ends. CDR3 bases: TGCGCCAGCAGCTTGGACGGGACCCGGGAGCTGTTTTTT. Its translation is CASSLDGTRELFF.

A remark on this clone: Different DNA sequences within this sample yield the same CDR3. The chain carries TRBV7-3 and TRBJ2-1, with TRBD2 matching 13 bases. The CDR3 has 15 amino acids. Germline CDR1 and CDR2: SGHTA and FQGTGA. V gave up 5 bases and J gave up 4 bases; unmatched junction bases: 2. As DNA, the CDR3 is TGTGCCAGCAGCCTGGGACTAGCGGGATACAATGAGCAGTTCTTC. Translated, it gives CASSLGLAGYNEQFF.

The rearrangement links TRBV29-1 to TRBJ2-3; perhaps TRBD1 as D (6 bases). The V end lost 7 bases, the J end lost 6 bases, and 14 bases lay between the germline ends. The germline gives CDR1 SQVTM, CDR2 ANQGSEA. This CDR3 contains 12 residues. CDR3: CSGETGDDTQYF. CDR3 bases: TGCAGCGGTGAGACAGGAGACGATACGCAGTATTTT.

With regard to this clone: Other DNA sequences from this sample encode an identical CDR3 as well. The chain employs TRBV5-1 and TRBJ2-7; possible D gene TRBD2, 5 bases. V lost 0 bases to trimming and J lost 4 bases, with 11 bases between them. The germline gives CDR1 SGHRS, CDR2 YFSETQ. This CDR3 has 14 residues. This chain's CDR3 is CASSLAASGYEQYF. CDR3 DNA: TGCGCCAGCAGCTTGGCCGCCAGCGGATACGAGCAGTACTTC.

As concerns this clone: This CDR3 is also generated by other DNA sequences in the sample. This chain uses TRBV28 with TRBJ2-6; no firm D call. Trimming left V 11 bases short and J 0 bases short, with 8 bases between. Germline lookup yields CDR1 MDHEN and CDR2 SYDVKM. There are 13 residues in the CDR3. Written as DNA, the CDR3 is TGTGCCTCTCGGAGCTCTGGGGCCAACGTCCTGACTTTC. Amino acid sequence: CASRSSGANVLTF.

The chain joins TRBV5-4 to TRBJ2-7, with TRBD2 matching 11 bases. CDR1 is SGHNT and CDR2 is YYREEE in the germline V gene (reference sequence). There are 18 residues in the CDR3. J was trimmed by 5 bases and V by 0 bases; bases with no gene match: 13. The CDR3 bases are TGTGCCAGCAGCTTGGCCGAGCAATTTAGCGGGAGGGTCCACGAGCAGTACTTC. Translated, it gives CASSLAEQFSGRVHEQYF.

This chain connects TRBV10-1 to TRBJ2-2; D is unclear. The CDR3 loop spans 13 amino acids. Germline V gene data show CDR1 as WNHNN and CDR2 as SYGVQD (reference sequence). Trimming took off 4 bases at V and 7 bases at J, with 10 bases between the two ends. The CDR3 spells CASSGGYDGELFF. The CDR3 nucleotides read TGCGCCAGCAGTGGTGGTTATGACGGGGAGCTGTTTTTT.

The chain is built from TRBV2 and TRBJ1-2, with D perhaps TRBD1 (6 bases). V lost 6 bases and J 6 bases, leaving 11 bases between the germline ends. Germline V lookup: CDR1 SNHLY, CDR2 FYNNEI. CDR3 length: 12 residues. The CDR3 nucleotides are TGTGCCAGCAGAATGGGGGCAGATGGCTACACCTTC. Its protein product is CASRMGADGYTF.

The V call is TRBV2, the J call TRBJ2-2; D is unresolved. Trimming removed 0 bases from V and 2 bases from J, with 13 bases in between. CDR3 length: 17 amino acids. Germline V CDR1 and CDR2: SNHLY, FYNNEI. The CDR3 is CASSEALGGANTGELFF. DNA of the CDR3: TGTGCCAGCAGTGAAGCGCTAGGCGGAGCTAACACCGGGGAGCTGTTTTTT.

Note on this clone: One end of the junction does not line up with germline, which may come from a read error. The V call is TRBV7-9, the J call TRBJ1-1; perhaps TRBD1 as D (5 bases). The CDR3 spans 14 residues. Germline CDR1 and CDR2: SEHNR and FQNEAQ (reference sequence). The CDR3 here is CVSSFREFGTEAFF. The CDR3 nucleotides are TGTGTCAGCAGCTTCAGGGAGTTCGGCACTGAAGCTTTCTTT. Variable domain in full (rest from reference TRBV7-9 and TRBJ1-1): DTGVSQNPRHKITKRGQNVTFRCDPISEHNRLYWYRQTLGQGPEFLTYFQNEAQLEKSRLLSDRFSAERPKGSFSTLEIQRTEQGDSAMYLCVSSFREFGTEAFFGQGTRLTVV.

This clone has a single count. The rearrangement links TRBV7-2 to TRBJ1-1, with 7 positions matching TRBD1. In germline, CDR1 is SGHTA, CDR2 FQGNSA. V lost 3 bases to trimming and J lost 8 bases; unmatched junction nucleotides: 12. This CDR3 is 15 amino acids long. The CDR3 coding sequence is TGTGCCAGCAGCTTCCTGGGAGGGGGCGCGGTAGAAGCTTTCTTT. It is translated as CASSFLGGGAVEAFF.